This T cell receptor (beta chain) comes out of a study of blood T cell repertoires in COVID-19. Study-wide context: COVID-19 samples collected from the United States, Italy and Spain covered acute and convalescent phases. T cells, B-cell-depleted T cells, or PBMCs provided the cDNA or gDNA that served as material.

CDR3 length: 15 residues. Looked up from germline, CDR1 is SGHNT and CDR2 is YYREEE (reference sequence). Trimming left V 4 bases short and J 8 bases short, with 18 bases between. As originally analysed: Reference gene primer amplification gave nucleated cell count estimates. Method: immunoSEQ multiplex PCR; TCRdb's copy keeps in-frame clones and lacks some. D and trimming come from the DNA, and the V and J calls and clone size come from that table. The table lists 110,000 or so clones, 86% of them singletons. This clone has a single count. Material for sequencing was peripheral blood. This rearrangement joins TRBV5-4 to TRBJ1-4, with D possibly TRBD1 on 5 matching bases. The sequence derives from a man in his 70s who had recovered from COVID-19. CDR3 sequence (DNA): TGTGCCAGCAGCCCGGGTCGACAGCCTGGGGAAAAACTGTTTTTT. Its protein is CASSPGRQPGEKLFF.